This is a list of T cell receptor beta chains from one sample in a study of breast tumors, draining lymph nodes, adjacent tissues. Each CDR3 protein is one row after TCRdb ran MiXCR on the multiplex PCR reads. The sample has around 190,000 distinct CDR3 sequences; around a third are singletons. Sequencing input: axillary lymph node tissue. These receptor sequences come from a female donor with breast cancer. Some clones in this sample may be carry-over from other donors' samples. Each CDR3 is given with its conserved first and last residue. The D gene is left open where the match is weak. Only part of the rows carry a size: once, few, many, or a class if the clone is expanded.

many	TRBV7-2	.	TRBJ1-5	TGTGCCAGCAGCTTAGAAGGGTCCAGTTATCAGCCCCAGCATTTT	CASSLEGSSYQPQHF
.	TRBV20-1	TRBD1	TRBJ1-1	TGCAGTGGGCGGGGTCGGGACAGAAGGGGGAACACTGAAGCTTTCTTT	CSGRGRDRRGNTEAFF
.	TRBV11-1	TRBD1	TRBJ2-6	TGTGCCAGCAGCTGGGACAGGGGGATTTCCTTTTCTGGGGCCAACGTCCTGACTTTC	CASSWDRGISFSGANVLTF
many	TRBV6-4	.	TRBJ1-2	TGTGCCAGCAGTGACGGCTATCGGGGCTACACCTTC	CASSDGYRGYTF
many	TRBV4-2	TRBD1	TRBJ1-2	TGTGCCAGCAGCCAAGAAACAGGGGCTGACTATGGCTACACCTTC	CASSQETGADYGYTF
many	TRBV7-9	.	TRBJ2-1	TGTGCCAGCATGTCGGCGGCACCCGAGTTGGATGAGCAGTTCTTC	CASMSAAPELDEQFF
many	TRBV13	TRBD2	TRBJ2-3	TGTGCCAGCAGCTCCGCCGGGACTAGCGGGAGTTATACGCAGTATTTT	CASSSAGTSGSYTQYF
.	TRBV20-1	.	TRBJ2-3	TGCAGTGCTAGAGTCCAGGGAGGGGGAGAATCAGATACGCAGTATTTT	CSARVQGGGESDTQYF
.	TRBV7-2	.	TRBJ1-2	TGTGCCAGCAGCTTGGTCGGGACCGCCTATGGCTACGCCTTC	CASSLVGTAYGYAF
.	TRBV5-6	.	TRBJ1-4	TGTGCCAGCATGAGGGGGAATGAAAAACTGTTTTTT	CASMRGNEKLFF
few	TRBV6-4	.	TRBJ1-4	TGTGCCAGCAGTGAAAAACTGTTTTTT	CASSEKLFF
few	TRBV18	.	TRBJ1-4	TGTGCCAGCTCACCATCGATAGCACAGCTTGCAACTAATGAAAAACTGTTTTTT	CASSPSIAQLATNEKLFF
many	TRBV2	TRBD1	TRBJ2-1	TGTGCCAGCAGGGGGGACAGGGCCTACAATGAGCAGTTCTTC	CASRGDRAYNEQFF
.	TRBV4-2	.	TRBJ2-5	TGTGCCAGCAGCCAGGACACAAAGGAGGGAGCAACGGAGACCCAGTACTTC	CASSQDTKEGATETQYF
.	TRBV4-2	.	TRBJ1-1	TGTGCCAGCAGCCAAGATAGGGACACTGAAGCTTTCTTT	CASSQDRDTEAFF
many	TRBV10-3	.	TRBJ2-2	TGTGCCATCACGGCAGCGGGCCTAACCGGGGAGCTGTTTTTT	CAITAAGLTGELFF
many	TRBV20-1	TRBD2	TRBJ2-1	TGCAGTGCTAGAATAGCGGGGAGCTCCTACAATGAGCAGTTCTTC	CSARIAGSSYNEQFF
.	TRBV28	.	TRBJ1-5	TGTGCCAGCAGGCCCCCGGGCAGCTCTAATCAGCCCCAGCATTTT	CASRPPGSSNQPQHF
.	TRBV5-8	TRBD1	TRBJ1-5	TGTGCCAGCAGGGGATTCTTCCGGGGACAGGGGGATCATCAGCCCCAGCATTTT	CASRGFFRGQGDHQPQHF
many	TRBV30	.	TRBJ1-5	TGTGCCTGGAGTGCTGGACAGTATTGGAATCAGCCCCAGCATTTT	CAWSAGQYWNQPQHF
many	TRBV7-9	.	TRBJ2-7	TGTGCCAGCAGCTTAACCCCGCTAACGTCCTACGAGCAGTACTTC	CASSLTPLTSYEQYF
many	TRBV9	TRBD1	TRBJ1-4	TGTGCCAGCAGCTACAAGGGGACAGCTATTAATGAAAAACTGTTTTTT	CASSYKGTAINEKLFF
once	TRBV29-1	.	TRBJ2-6	TGCAGCGTCCTAAGGGGTACTGGGGCCGACGTCCTGACTTTC	CSVLRGTGADVLTF
many	TRBV5-6	TRBD1	TRBJ1-5	TGTGCCAGCAGCCCGGGGACAGTTAGCAATCAGCCCCAGCATTTT	CASSPGTVSNQPQHF